A selection of T cell receptor beta chains follows, all from one sample in a study of T-cell memory formation after mild COVID-19. From the 5' RACE reads, TCRdb called clonotypes with MiXCR, one entry per CDR3 protein. Here the sample spans roughly 450,000 distinct CDR3 sequences, over 15% being singletons. The sequencing sample was made of PBMCs or a T cell subset sorted from them (not recorded which). Receptors were obtained from an adult woman who had mild COVID-19 (a few samples of this study predate the infection). Cell type and time point are not known. The CDR3 runs from the conserved cysteine through the conserved F or W. The D gene is left open where the match is weak. Part of the rows lack a size; the others show once, few, many or a class for expanded clones.

V gene	J gene	clone size	D gene	CDR3 DNA	CDR3 protein
TRBV27	TRBJ2-3	few	TRBD2	TGTGCCAGCAGCCAACCCCCGGGACTAGTGGATACGCAGTATTTT	CASSQPPGLVDTQYF
TRBV6-4	TRBJ2-1	few	TRBD1	TGTGCCAGCAGTGAAACATCAGGGGGCTCCTACAATGAGCAGTTCTTC	CASSETSGGSYNEQFF
TRBV6-2/TRBV6-3	TRBJ2-3	few	-	TGTGCCAGCGATGGAGGTCCCACAGATACGCAGTATTTT	CASDGGPTDTQYF
TRBV24-1	TRBJ1-5	few	-	TGTGCCACCAGGGAGGGGAATGGGCAGCCCCAGCATTTT	CATREGNGQPQHF
TRBV20-1	TRBJ2-3	-	-	TGCAGTGCTAGAGTAGGGGTTGGCACAGATACGCAGTATTTT	CSARVGVGTDTQYF
TRBV15	TRBJ2-3	-	TRBD2	TGTGCCGTCCAAGCGGGAGGGGCAGATACGCAGTATTTT	CAVQAGGADTQYF
TRBV7-9	TRBJ1-1	-	TRBD1	TGTGCCAGCAGCGTTGGGACAGGTCCTAGTTTGAACACTGAAGCTTTCTTT	CASSVGTGPSLNTEAFF
TRBV5-5	TRBJ2-3	-	TRBD2	TGTGCCAGCAGCCAAATAGCGGGGGGAGGGTCAGATACGCAGTATTTT	CASSQIAGGGSDTQYF
TRBV2	TRBJ2-1	few	TRBD1	TGTGCCGGCCGGGACAGTACCCTCAATGAGCAGTTCTTC	CAGRDSTLNEQFF
TRBV11-3	TRBJ2-7	-	-	TGTGCCAGCAGCTTAGTATTTGCGGGTCCAACTTACGAGCAGTACTTC	CASSLVFAGPTYEQYF
TRBV24-1	TRBJ2-7	few	-	TGTGCCACCAGTGATTTTGGGACGGACGAGCAGTACTTC	CATSDFGTDEQYF
TRBV20-1	TRBJ2-3	-	-	TGCAGTGCTAGCGGACCTGTAACAGATACGCAGTATTTT	CSASGPVTDTQYF
TRBV12-3/TRBV12-4	TRBJ1-1	-	-	TGTGCCAGCAGGAGACAGGCCACTGAAGCTTTCTTT	CASRRQATEAFF
TRBV4-3	TRBJ2-1	many	TRBD1	TGCGCCAGCAGCCTCAACACAGGGGGCGAGGTTGACAATGAGCAGTTCTTC	CASSLNTGGEVDNEQFF
TRBV7-6	TRBJ2-5	few	TRBD2	TGTGCCAGCAGCTTAGCTAGCGGGGCGATCCAAGAGACCCAGTACTTC	CASSLASGAIQETQYF
TRBV15	TRBJ2-3	once	-	TGTGCCACCAGCAGAGATCCGGCTAGCGGCACAGATACGCAGTATTTT	CATSRDPASGTDTQYF
TRBV12-3/TRBV12-4	TRBJ2-1	many	TRBD2	TGTGCCAGCAGTAGGACTAGCGGGAGGTACAATGAGCAGTTCTTC	CASSRTSGRYNEQFF
TRBV7-6	TRBJ2-2	few	-	TGTGCCAGCAGCGCAACAGATATTACCGGGGAGCTGTTTTTT	CASSATDITGELFF
TRBV4-2	TRBJ1-1	-	-	TGTGCCAGCAGCCAGGCCCTTGGGGATAACACTGAAGCTTTCTTT	CASSQALGDNTEAFF
TRBV5-1	TRBJ2-1	few	TRBD1	TGCGCCAGCAGCTTTGAAGGACAGGACTACAATGAGCAGTTCTTC	CASSFEGQDYNEQFF
TRBV20-1	TRBJ2-5	few	-	TGCAGTGCTAGAGATTTGTTGAGTGGCGGAGGGGGAGAGACCCAGTACTTC	CSARDLLSGGGGETQYF
TRBV7-6	TRBJ2-7	few	-	TGTGCCAGCAGCTTAGCGGAGTTCTACGAGCAGTACTTC	CASSLAEFYEQYF
TRBV29-1	TRBJ2-7	few	TRBD1	TGCAGCGTCCTCACAGGGGCAGGGGAGCAGTACTTC	CSVLTGAGEQYF
TRBV25-1	TRBJ2-3	-	-	TGTGCCAGCAACCAAGTCAGTACAGATACGCAGTATTTT	CASNQVSTDTQYF
TRBV18	TRBJ2-4	many	-	TGTGCCAGCTCACGCGGACAGTCAGGGGACATTCAGTACTTC	CASSRGQSGDIQYF
TRBV12-3/TRBV12-4	TRBJ1-2	many	-	TGTGCCAGCACTATCAGTGTTAACTATGGCTACACCTTC	CASTISVNYGYTF
TRBV4-1	TRBJ2-7	few	-	TGCGCCAGCAGCCAAGAGGTTGGGCTCCCTGAGCAGTACTTC	CASSQEVGLPEQYF
TRBV15	TRBJ2-3	-	-	TGTGCCACCAGCAGAGGTGTAAGCGATACGCAGTATTTT	CATSRGVSDTQYF
TRBV12-3/TRBV12-4	TRBJ1-6	few	-	TGTGCCAGCAGTTTAGGGGGGGGGAAGTATTCACCCCTCCACTTT	CASSLGGGKYSPLHF
TRBV19	TRBJ2-5	-	-	TGTGCCAGTAGTATCGGCCAGGGTGTGGAGACCCAGTACTTC	CASSIGQGVETQYF
TRBV13	TRBJ2-5	-	-	TGTGCCAGCAGCTGGGAAGAGACCCAGTACTTC	CASSWEETQYF
TRBV7-2	TRBJ2-1	-	-	TGTGCCAGCAGCCTAGGGACATACCAGTTCTTC	CASSLGTYQFF
TRBV10-3	TRBJ1-6	-	-	TGTGCCATCTCCGGGGGCCAGGGATCACCCCTCCACTTT	CAISGGQGSPLHF
TRBV7-3	TRBJ2-7	few	TRBD1	TGTGCCAGCAGGCTCCCGGGACAGGGGGACGAGCAGTACTTC	CASRLPGQGDEQYF
TRBV5-1	TRBJ2-7	few	TRBD2	TGCGCCAGCAGCCCAACCGGGGGGGACCCCGAGCAGTACTTC	CASSPTGGDPEQYF
TRBV24-1	TRBJ2-2	few	-	TGTGCCACCAGTGATTTGCACTTGGGGGCCTTGAACACCGGGGAGCTGTTTTTT	CATSDLHLGALNTGELFF
TRBV6-5	TRBJ2-1	few	TRBD1	TGTGCTTCGGGGACAGGCTACAATGAGCAGTTCTTC	CASGTGYNEQFF
TRBV30	TRBJ2-5	few	-	TGTGCCTGGAGTCAAGGCCTCCCGGAGACCCAGTACTTC	CAWSQGLPETQYF
TRBV5-5	TRBJ1-2	few	-	TGTGCCAGCAGCTTGAGGCAGTTCTATGGCTACACCTTC	CASSLRQFYGYTF
TRBV4-1	TRBJ2-7	few	TRBD1	TGCGCCAGCAGCCAAGAGAAGGGACAGGGGGTCTACGAGCAGTACTTC	CASSQEKGQGVYEQYF
TRBV24-1	TRBJ2-5	many	-	TGTGCCACCAGTGATGCAGGGGAGGGTCGGGAGACCCAGTACTTC	CATSDAGEGRETQYF
TRBV24-1	TRBJ2-3	-	TRBD2	TGTGCCACCAGTGATCGGACTAGCGGGAGCACAGATACGCAGTATTTT	CATSDRTSGSTDTQYF
TRBV12-3/TRBV12-4	TRBJ2-7	few	TRBD1	TGTGCCAGCAGTTATACCGGGACAGGGTCCTACGAGCAGTACTTC	CASSYTGTGSYEQYF
TRBV5-1	TRBJ2-3	many	-	TGCGCCAGCAGCTTGTCGTGGGGCGGCGGCACAGATACGCAGTATTTT	CASSLSWGGGTDTQYF
TRBV18	TRBJ2-5	-	TRBD1	TGTGCCAGCTCACCGTCATCGACAGGGGGGAAAGAGACCCAGTACTTC	CASSPSSTGGKETQYF
TRBV12-3/TRBV12-4	TRBJ1-1	few	-	TGTGCCAGCAGTTGGGAGGTAGGGAACACTGAAGCTTTCTTT	CASSWEVGNTEAFF
TRBV5-1	TRBJ2-2	-	-	TGCGCCAGCAGCTTGGACCCAGGCAGCACCGGGGAGCTGTTTTTT	CASSLDPGSTGELFF
TRBV20-1	TRBJ2-7	few	-	TGCAGTGCTAGAGATCTGGGGCAGCGGTCCTACGAGCAGTACTTC	CSARDLGQRSYEQYF
TRBV12-3/TRBV12-4	TRBJ2-5	few	TRBD2	TGTGCCAGCAGTTTCAACGGGGGGGCCCAAGAGACCCAGTACTTC	CASSFNGGAQETQYF
TRBV5-1	TRBJ1-2	-	-	TGCGCCAGCAGCTTGGATCAGGCCCCTACCTATGGCTACACCTTC	CASSLDQAPTYGYTF
TRBV3-1	TRBJ2-7	many	-	TGTGCCAGCAGCCGCGGGACCGGCGAGCAGTACTTC	CASSRGTGEQYF